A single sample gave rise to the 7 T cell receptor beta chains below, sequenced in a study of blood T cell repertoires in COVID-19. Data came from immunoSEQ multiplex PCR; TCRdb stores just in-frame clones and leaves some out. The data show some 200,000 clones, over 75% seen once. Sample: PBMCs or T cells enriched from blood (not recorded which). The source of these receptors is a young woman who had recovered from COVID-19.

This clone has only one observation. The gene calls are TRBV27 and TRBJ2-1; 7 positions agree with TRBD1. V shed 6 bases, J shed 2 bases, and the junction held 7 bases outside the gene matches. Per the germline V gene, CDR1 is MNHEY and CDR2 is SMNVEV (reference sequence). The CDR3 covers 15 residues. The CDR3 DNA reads TGTGCCAGCAGCGGGGACAGACGGACCTACAATGAGCAGTTCTTC. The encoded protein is CASSGDRRTYNEQFF.

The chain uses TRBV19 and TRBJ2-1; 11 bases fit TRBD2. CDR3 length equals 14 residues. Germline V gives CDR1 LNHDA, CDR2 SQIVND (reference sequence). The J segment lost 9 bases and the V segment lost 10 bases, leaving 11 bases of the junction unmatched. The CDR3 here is CATVLTSGSVEQFF. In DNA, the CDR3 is TGTGCCACAGTACTCACTAGCGGGAGTGTTGAGCAGTTCTTC.

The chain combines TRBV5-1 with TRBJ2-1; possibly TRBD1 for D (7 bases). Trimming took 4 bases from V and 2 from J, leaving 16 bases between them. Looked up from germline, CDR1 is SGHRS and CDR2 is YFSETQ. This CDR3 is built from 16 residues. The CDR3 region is CASSQSPGGTYNEQFF. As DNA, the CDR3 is TGCGCCAGCAGCCAGTCTCCAGGGGGGACCTACAATGAGCAGTTCTTC.

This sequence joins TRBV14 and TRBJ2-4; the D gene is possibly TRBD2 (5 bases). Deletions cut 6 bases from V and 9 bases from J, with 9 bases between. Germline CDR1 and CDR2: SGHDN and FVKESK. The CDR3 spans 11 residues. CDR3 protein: CASRGEGIQYF. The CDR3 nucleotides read TGTGCCAGCAGGGGAGAGGGCATTCAGTACTTC.

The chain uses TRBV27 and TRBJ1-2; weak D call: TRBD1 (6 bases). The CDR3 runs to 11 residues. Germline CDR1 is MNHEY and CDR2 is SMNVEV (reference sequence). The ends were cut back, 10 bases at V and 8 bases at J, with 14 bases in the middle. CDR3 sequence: CATSGVGGYTF. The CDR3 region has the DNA TGTGCCACCTCAGGGGTGGGAGGCTACACCTTC.

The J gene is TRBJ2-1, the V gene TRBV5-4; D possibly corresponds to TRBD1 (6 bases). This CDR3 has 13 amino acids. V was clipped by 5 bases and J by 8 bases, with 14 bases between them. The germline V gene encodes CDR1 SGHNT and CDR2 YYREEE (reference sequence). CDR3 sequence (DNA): TGTGCCAGCAGGGACAGTCCTAGGGATGAGCAGTTCTTC. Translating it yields CASRDSPRDEQFF.

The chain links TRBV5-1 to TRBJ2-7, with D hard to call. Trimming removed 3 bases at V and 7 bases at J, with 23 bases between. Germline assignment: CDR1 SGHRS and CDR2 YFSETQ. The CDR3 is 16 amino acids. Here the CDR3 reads CASSSPDTDLRKEQYF. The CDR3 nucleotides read TGCGCCAGCAGCTCTCCCGACACCGACCTCCGTAAGGAGCAGTACTTC. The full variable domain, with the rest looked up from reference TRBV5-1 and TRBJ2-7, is KAGVTQTPRYLIKTRGQQVTLSCSPISGHRSVSWYQQTPGQGLQFLFEYFSETQRNKGNFPGRFSGRQFSNSRSEMNVSTLELGDSALYLCASSSPDTDLRKEQYFGPGTRLTVT.